This T cell receptor (beta chain) was captured by sequencing in a study of regulatory T cells in long-lasting Graves disease. Documented time point: persistent/refractory GD, antithyroid drugs over 5 years with positive TRAb. Making the TCR library involved RNA that had been extracted from PBMCs. To make TCR beta libraries, researchers used iRepertoire HTBI primers and Arm-PCR of CDR3 regions. In TCRdb, the multiplex PCR reads were re-called with MiXCR into one record per CDR3 protein. The sample gives about 460,000 distinct CDR3 sequences, 22% of which show up once; under 15% is in the top ten. This clonotype was seen at least ten times. V was pared by 4 bases and J by 5 bases, with 23 bases between. CDR3 length equals 17 residues. Germline V CDR1 and CDR2: ENHRY, SYGVKD.

This chain connects TRBV10-3 to TRBJ2-5; D gene ambiguous. The specimen was peripheral blood mononuclear cells (PBMCs), collected when the disease was refractory, from a patient treated with antithyroid drugs. This sequence was found in a female donor with Graves disease. For the CDR3, the DNA is TGTGCCATCAGTGTATCCAACGCCCAGGTCCGTAGGGAGACCCAGTACTTC. It is translated as CAISVSNAQVRRETQYF.